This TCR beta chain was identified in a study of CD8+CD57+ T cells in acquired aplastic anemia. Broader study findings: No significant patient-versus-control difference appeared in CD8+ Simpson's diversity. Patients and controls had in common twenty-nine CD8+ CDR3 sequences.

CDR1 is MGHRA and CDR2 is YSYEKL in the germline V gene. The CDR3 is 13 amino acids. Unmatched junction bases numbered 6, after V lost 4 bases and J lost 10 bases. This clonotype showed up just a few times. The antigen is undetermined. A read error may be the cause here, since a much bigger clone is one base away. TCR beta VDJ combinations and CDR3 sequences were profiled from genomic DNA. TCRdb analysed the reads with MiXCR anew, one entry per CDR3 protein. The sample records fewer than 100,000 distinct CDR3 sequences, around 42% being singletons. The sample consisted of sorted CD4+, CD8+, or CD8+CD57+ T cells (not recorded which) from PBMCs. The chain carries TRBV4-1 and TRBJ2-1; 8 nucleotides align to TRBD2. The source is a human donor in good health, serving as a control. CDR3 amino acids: CASSPGLAYEQFF. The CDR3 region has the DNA TGCGCCAGCAGCCCTGGACTAGCCTACGAGCAGTTCTTC.